Reported below is one T cell receptor beta chain. These data originate in a study of shared clonotypes between healthy human individuals. Assay: immunoSEQ multiplex PCR; the TCRdb copy retains only in-frame clones and omits some. Among a few million clones listed, approximately 93% were seen once. Trimming took off 8 bases at V and 4 bases at J, with 16 bases between the two ends. Germline V gene sequence: CDR1 MNHNS, CDR2 SASEGT. CDR3 length: 14 residues. The chain employs TRBV6-1 and TRBJ2-3, with D possibly matching TRBD2 (6 bases). The origin of this receptor is a man in his late teens or twenties in good health. Some clones in this sample may be carry-over from other donors' samples. The sample was naive CD4+ T cells from PBMCs. Subset here: CD45RA+ positively selected. The CDR3 coding sequence is TGTGCCAGCGGGATCGGGGGATGGGCAGATACGCAGTATTTT. This codes for CASGIGGWADTQYF.